This T cell receptor beta chain was obtained from a study of blood T cell repertoires in COVID-19. Study-level information: T cells, B-cell-depleted T cells, or PBMCs supplied cDNA or gDNA.

CDR1 is SGHRS and CDR2 is YFSETQ in the germline V gene. With 4 bases clipped from V and 3 bases from J, the junction kept 9 bases outside the gene matches. The CDR3 totals 16 residues. In the authors' methods: Amplified reference gene primers provided the basis for estimating nucleated cell counts. The repertoire was sequenced with immunoSEQ multiplex PCR; TCRdb's copy has only in-frame clones and lacks some. V and J calls and clone size are as listed in that table; D and trimming were resolved from the DNA. In the table there are under 150,000 clones, approximately 88% of which are singletons. Material for sequencing was peripheral blood. The V and J genes are TRBV5-1 and TRBJ2-3; the match to TRBD1 covers 9 bases. This TCR derives from a human donor in a cohort sampled during active COVID-19. CDR3 sequence reads: CASSAGTGPRTDTQYF. CDR3 DNA sequence: TGCGCCAGCAGCGCCGGGACAGGGCCAAGGACAGATACGCAGTATTTT.